These 6 T cell receptor beta chains share one sample of origin, sequenced in a study of blood T cell repertoires in COVID-19 (dated by TCRdb to the early 2020s). Libraries came from the immunoSEQ multiplex PCR assay. Held by TCRdb, this immuneACCESS table contains in-frame sequences only and omits some clones. Under half of the omission traces to an unresolved V gene where checked; the cause of the rest is unknown. The sample table lists 200,000 to 250,000 clones, under 90% of them with a count of one. The leading ten clones occupy approximately 4% of the sample. Sequencing was performed on PBMCs or T cells enriched from blood (not recorded which). Receptors originate from a woman in her forties who had been exposed to COVID-19.

In its sample, this clone was seen a few times. The chain joins TRBV15 to TRBJ2-3, with D unresolved. The length of the CDR3 is 11 residues. V shed 8 bases and J shed 4 bases, with 7 bases lying between them. The V gene's germline CDR1 is LNHNV and CDR2 YYDKDF (reference sequence). In nucleotides, the CDR3 is TGTGCCACCTCCTCCCCAGATACGCAGTATTTT. It codes for CATSSPDTQYF.

The chain carries TRBV7-9 and TRBJ2-3; D remains ambiguous. The CDR3 spans 16 residues. CDR1 is SEHNR, CDR2 FQNEAQ, per germline (reference sequence). V was cut by 4 bases and J by 1 base, with 15 bases left in between. The CDR3 sequence is CASSSTLGAGTDTQYF. Written as DNA, the CDR3 is TGTGCCAGCAGCTCGACATTAGGCGCCGGCACAGATACGCAGTATTTT. The full variable domain, in which reference TRBV7-9 and TRBJ2-3 provide the parts outside the CDR3, is DTGVSQNPRHKITKRGQNVTFRCDPISEHNRLYWYRQTLGQGPEFLTYFQNEAQLEKSRLLSDRFSAERPKGSFSTLEIQRTEQGDSAMYLCASSSTLGAGTDTQYFGPGTRLTVL.

This clone has only one observation. The J gene is TRBJ1-1, the V gene TRBV5-5; 7 bases map to TRBD1. V dropped 6 bases and J dropped 6; count of bases not matched to a gene: 20. Germline CDR1 is SGHKS and CDR2 is YYEKEE (reference sequence). This CDR3 comprises 17 residues. The CDR3 is CASNNIDRVFLDPEAFF. The CDR3 DNA follows: TGTGCCAGCAACAACATTGACAGGGTTTTTCTCGACCCTGAAGCTTTCTTT.

This chain uses TRBV7-3 with TRBJ2-1; TRBD2 matches at 8 bases. The CDR3 spans 15 residues. Germline V lookup: CDR1 SGHTA, CDR2 FQGTGA. Trimming at V came to 5 bases and at J to 7 bases, leaving 10 bases not matched to a gene. CDR3 region: CASSPQTGGPNEQFF. CDR3 bases: TGTGCCAGCAGCCCCCAAACGGGGGGGCCAAATGAGCAGTTCTTC. The full variable domain, rest sourced from reference TRBV7-3 and TRBJ2-1, is GAGVSQTPSNKVTEKGKYVELRCDPISGHTALYWYRQSLGQGPEFLIYFQGTGAADDSGLPNDRFFAVRPEGSVSTLKIQRTERGDSAVYLCASSPQTGGPNEQFFGPGTRLTVL.

The chain links TRBV6-5 to TRBJ1-1, with D perhaps TRBD1 (5 bases). Germline lookup yields CDR1 MNHEY and CDR2 SVGAGI. This CDR3 comprises 14 residues. V was pared by 6 bases and J by 2 bases, with 13 bases between. The CDR3 nucleotides read TGTGCCAGCAGGGCCACGACAGATAACACTGAAGCTTTCTTT. This sequence encodes CASRATTDNTEAFF.

This clone appeared once. The rearrangement joins TRBV19 to TRBJ1-1, with D unclear. Trimming took 4 bases from V and 0 from J, leaving 12 bases between them. Germline CDR1 is LNHDA and CDR2 is SQIVND (reference sequence). This CDR3 has 15 residues. The CDR3 DNA is TGTGCCAGTAGTACCCGGACTCACATGAACACTGAAGCTTTCTTT. Residues: CASSTRTHMNTEAFF.